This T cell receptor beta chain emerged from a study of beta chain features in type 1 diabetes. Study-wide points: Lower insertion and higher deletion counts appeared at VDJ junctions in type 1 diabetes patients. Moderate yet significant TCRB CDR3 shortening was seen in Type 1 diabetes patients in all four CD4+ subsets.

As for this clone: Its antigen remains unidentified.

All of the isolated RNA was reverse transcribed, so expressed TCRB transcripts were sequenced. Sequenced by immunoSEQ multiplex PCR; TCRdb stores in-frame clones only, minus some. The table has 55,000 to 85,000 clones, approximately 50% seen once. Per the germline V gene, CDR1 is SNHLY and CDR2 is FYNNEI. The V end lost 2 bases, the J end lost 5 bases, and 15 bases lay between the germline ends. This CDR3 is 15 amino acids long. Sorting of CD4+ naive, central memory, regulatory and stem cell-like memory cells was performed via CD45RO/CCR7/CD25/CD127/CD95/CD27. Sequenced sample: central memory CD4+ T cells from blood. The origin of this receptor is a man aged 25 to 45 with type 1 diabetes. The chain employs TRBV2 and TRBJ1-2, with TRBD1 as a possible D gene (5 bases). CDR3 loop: CASSENRTPYYGYTF. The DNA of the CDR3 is TGTGCCAGCAGTGAAAATAGGACACCTTATTATGGCTACACCTTC. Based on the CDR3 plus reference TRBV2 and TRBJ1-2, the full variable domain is EPEVTQTPSHQVTQMGQEVILRCVPISNHLYFYWYRQILGQKVEFLVSFYNNEISEKSEIFDDQFSVERPDGSNFTLKIRSTKLEDSAMYFCASSENRTPYYGYTFGSGTRLTVV.